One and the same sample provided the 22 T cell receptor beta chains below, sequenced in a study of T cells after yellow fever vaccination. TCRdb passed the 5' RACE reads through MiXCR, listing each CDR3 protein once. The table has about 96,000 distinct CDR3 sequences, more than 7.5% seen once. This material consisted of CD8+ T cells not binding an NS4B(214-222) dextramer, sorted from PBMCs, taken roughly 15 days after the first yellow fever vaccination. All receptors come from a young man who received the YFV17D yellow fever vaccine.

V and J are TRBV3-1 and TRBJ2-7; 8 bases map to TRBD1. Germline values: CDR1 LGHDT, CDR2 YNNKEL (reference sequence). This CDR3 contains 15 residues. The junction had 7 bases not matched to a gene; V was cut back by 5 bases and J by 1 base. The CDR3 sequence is CASSAGQGGSYEQYF. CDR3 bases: TGTGCCAGCAGCGCAGGACAGGGCGGATCCTACGAGCAGTACTTC.

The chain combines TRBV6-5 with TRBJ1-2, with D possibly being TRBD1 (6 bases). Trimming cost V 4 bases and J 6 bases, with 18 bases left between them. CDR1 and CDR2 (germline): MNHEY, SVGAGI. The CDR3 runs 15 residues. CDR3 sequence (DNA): TGTGCCAGCAGTTTTACCTCGGACAGTTCCGATGGCTACACCTTC. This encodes CASSFTSDSSDGYTF.

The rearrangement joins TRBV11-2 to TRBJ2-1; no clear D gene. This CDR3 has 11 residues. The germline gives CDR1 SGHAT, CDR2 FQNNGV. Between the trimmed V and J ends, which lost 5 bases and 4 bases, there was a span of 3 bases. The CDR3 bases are TGTGCCAGCAGCGAATACAATGAGCAGTTCTTC. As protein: CASSEYNEQFF.

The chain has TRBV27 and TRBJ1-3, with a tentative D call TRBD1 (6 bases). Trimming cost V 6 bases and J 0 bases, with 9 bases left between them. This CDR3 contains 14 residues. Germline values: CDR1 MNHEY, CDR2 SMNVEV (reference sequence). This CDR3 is CASRETGSGNTIYF. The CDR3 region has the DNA TGTGCCAGCAGAGAGACAGGCTCTGGAAACACCATATATTTT.

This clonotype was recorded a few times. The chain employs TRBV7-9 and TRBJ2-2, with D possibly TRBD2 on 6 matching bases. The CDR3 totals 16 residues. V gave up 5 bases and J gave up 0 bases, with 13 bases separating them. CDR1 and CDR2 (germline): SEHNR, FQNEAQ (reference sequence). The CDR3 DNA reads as TGTGCCAGCAGCATTACCGGGACTCCGAACACCGGGGAGCTGTTTTTT. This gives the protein CASSITGTPNTGELFF. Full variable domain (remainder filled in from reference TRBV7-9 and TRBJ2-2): DTGVSQNPRHKITKRGQNVTFRCDPISEHNRLYWYRQTLGQGPEFLTYFQNEAQLEKSRLLSDRFSAERPKGSFSTLEIQRTEQGDSAMYLCASSITGTPNTGELFFGEGSRLTVL.

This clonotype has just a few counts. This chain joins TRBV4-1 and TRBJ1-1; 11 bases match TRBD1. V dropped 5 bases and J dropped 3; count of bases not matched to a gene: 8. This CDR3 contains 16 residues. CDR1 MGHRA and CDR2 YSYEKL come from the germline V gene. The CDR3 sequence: CASSTPGQGADTEAFF. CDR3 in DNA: TGCGCCAGCAGCACACCTGGACAGGGGGCGGACACTGAAGCTTTCTTT.

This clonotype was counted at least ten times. The chain's CDR3 is CSAGDSSNYGYTF. For the CDR3, the DNA is TGCAGTGCTGGGGACAGCTCTAACTATGGCTACACCTTC. This sequence joins TRBV20-1 and TRBJ1-2; 7 nucleotides agree with TRBD1. Germline-derived CDR1 and CDR2 are DFQATT and SNEGSKA (reference sequence). The CDR3 totals 13 residues. V gave up 5 bases and J gave up 0 bases; unmatched junction bases: 3.

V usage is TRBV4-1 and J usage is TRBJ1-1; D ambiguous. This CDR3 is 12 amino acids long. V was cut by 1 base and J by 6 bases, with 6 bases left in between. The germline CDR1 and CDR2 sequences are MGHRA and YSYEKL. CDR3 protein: CASSQAGAEAFF. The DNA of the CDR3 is TGCGCCAGCAGCCAAGCGGGCGCTGAAGCTTTCTTT.

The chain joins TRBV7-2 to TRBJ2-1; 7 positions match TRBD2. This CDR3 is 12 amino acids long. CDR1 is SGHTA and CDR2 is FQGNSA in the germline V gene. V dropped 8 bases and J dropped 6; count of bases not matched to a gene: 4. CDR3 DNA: TGTGCCAGCGGCGGGGGTGTCAATGAGCAGTTCTTC. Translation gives CASGGGVNEQFF.

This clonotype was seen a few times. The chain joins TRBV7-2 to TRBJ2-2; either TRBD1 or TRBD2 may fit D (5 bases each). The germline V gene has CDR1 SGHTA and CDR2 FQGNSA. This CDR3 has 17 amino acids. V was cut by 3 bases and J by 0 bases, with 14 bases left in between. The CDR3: CASSFPGRNANTGELFF. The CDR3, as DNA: TGTGCCAGCAGCTTCCCGGGACGTAACGCGAACACCGGGGAGCTGTTTTTT. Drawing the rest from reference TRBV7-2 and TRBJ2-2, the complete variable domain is GAGVSQSPSNKVTEKGKDVELRCDPISGHTALYWYRQSLGQGLEFLIYFQGNSAPDKSGLPSDRFSAERTGGSVSTLTIQRTQQEDSAVYLCASSFPGRNANTGELFFGEGSRLTVL.

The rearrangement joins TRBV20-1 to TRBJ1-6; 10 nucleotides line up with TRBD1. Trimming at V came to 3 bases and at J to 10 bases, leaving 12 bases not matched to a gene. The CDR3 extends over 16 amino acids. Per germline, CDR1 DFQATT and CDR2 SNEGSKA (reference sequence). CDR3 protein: CSASRRRTGGFSPLHF. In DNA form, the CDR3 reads TGCAGTGCTAGCAGACGAAGGACAGGGGGGTTCTCACCCCTCCACTTT.

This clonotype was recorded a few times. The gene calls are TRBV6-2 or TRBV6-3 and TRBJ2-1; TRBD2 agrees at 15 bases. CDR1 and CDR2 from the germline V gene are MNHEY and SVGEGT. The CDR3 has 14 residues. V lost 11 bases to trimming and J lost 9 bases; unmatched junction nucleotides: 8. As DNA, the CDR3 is TGTGCCGTCCGGACTAGCGGGGGGGCCATTGAGCAGTTCTTC. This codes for CAVRTSGGAIEQFF.

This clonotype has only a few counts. The DNA of the CDR3 is TGTGCCATCAGTGGGAACCGGGACAGAGATACGCAGTATTTT. Translated, it gives CAISGNRDRDTQYF. The V gene is TRBV10-3, the J gene TRBJ2-3; TRBD1 aligns across 7 bases. With 4 bases clipped from V and 5 bases from J, the junction kept 6 bases outside the gene matches. Germline V CDR1 and CDR2: ENHRY, SYGVKD. This CDR3 spans 14 amino acids.

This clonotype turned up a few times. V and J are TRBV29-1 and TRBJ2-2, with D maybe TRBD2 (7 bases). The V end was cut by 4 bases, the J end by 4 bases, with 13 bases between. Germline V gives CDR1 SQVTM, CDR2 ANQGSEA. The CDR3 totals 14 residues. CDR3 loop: CSVGVGGGTGELFF. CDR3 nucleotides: TGCAGCGTTGGAGTAGGGGGGGGCACCGGGGAGCTGTTTTTT.

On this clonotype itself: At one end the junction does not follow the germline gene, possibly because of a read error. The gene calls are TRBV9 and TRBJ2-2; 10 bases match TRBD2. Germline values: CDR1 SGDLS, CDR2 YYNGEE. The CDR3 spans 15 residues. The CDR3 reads CASSGASGGTGEQFF. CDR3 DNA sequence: TGTGCCAGCAGCGGGGCTAGCGGGGGAACCGGGGAGCAGTTTTTT.

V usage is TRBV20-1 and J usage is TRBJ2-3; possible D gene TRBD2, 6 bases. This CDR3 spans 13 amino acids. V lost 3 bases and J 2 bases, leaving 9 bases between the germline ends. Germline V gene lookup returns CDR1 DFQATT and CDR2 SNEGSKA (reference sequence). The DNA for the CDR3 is TGCAGTGCTAGGGGGGGTCTCACAGATACGCAGTATTTT. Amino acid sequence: CSARGGLTDTQYF.

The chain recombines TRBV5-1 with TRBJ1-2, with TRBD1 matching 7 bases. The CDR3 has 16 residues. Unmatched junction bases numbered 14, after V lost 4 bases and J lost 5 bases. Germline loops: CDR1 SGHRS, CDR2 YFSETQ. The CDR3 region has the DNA TGCGCCAGCAGCCCGGGACAGACCATGATGATGTATGGCTACACCTTC. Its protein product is CASSPGQTMMMYGYTF.

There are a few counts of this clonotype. The CDR3 protein is CASTYGRASGVYNEQFF. Here the CDR3 DNA reads TGTGCCAGCACTTACGGTAGGGCTAGCGGGGTTTACAATGAGCAGTTCTTC. The V gene is TRBV11-2, the J gene TRBJ2-1; TRBD2 agrees at 9 bases. Losses at the gene ends were 7 bases for V and 4 bases for J; bases not matched to a gene: 14. The CDR3 has 17 amino acids. The V gene's germline CDR1 is SGHAT and CDR2 FQNNGV. The full variable domain, completed using reference TRBV11-2 and TRBJ2-1, is EAGVAQSPRYKIIEKRQSVAFWCNPISGHATLYWYQQILGQGPKLLIQFQNNGVVDDSQLPKDRFSAERLKGVDSTLKIQPAKLEDSAVYLCASTYGRASGVYNEQFFGPGTRLTVL.

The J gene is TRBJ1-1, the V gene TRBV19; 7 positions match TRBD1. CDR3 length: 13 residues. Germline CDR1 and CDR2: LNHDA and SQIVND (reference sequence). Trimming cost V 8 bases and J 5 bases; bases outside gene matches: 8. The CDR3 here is CASQNRGRTEAFF. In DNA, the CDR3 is TGTGCCAGTCAGAACAGGGGAAGGACTGAAGCTTTCTTT.

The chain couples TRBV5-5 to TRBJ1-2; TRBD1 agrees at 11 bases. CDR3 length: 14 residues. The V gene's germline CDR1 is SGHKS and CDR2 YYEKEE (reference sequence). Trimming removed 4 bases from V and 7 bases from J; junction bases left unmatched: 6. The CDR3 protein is CASSTGQGATGYTF. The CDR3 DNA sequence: TGTGCCAGCAGCACAGGACAGGGGGCGACTGGCTACACCTTC.

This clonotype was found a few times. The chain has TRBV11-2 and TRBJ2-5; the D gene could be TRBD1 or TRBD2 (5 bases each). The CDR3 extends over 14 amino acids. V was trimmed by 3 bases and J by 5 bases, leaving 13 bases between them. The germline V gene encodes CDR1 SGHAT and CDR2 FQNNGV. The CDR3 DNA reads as TGTGCCAGCAGCTTGGGGGTAGGCGCGGAGACCCAGTACTTC. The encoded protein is CASSLGVGAETQYF.

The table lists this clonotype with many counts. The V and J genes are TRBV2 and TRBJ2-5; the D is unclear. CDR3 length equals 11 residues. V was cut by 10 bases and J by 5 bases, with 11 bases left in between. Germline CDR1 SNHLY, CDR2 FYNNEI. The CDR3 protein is CATLNRETQYF. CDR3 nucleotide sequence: TGTGCCACCCTGAACCGGGAGACCCAGTACTTC.